Shown below are 18 T cell receptor beta chains from a single sample sequenced in a study of T-cell memory formation after mild COVID-19. TCRdb used MiXCR to reprocess the 5' RACE reads, holding one entry per CDR3 protein. The data hold nearly 110,000 distinct CDR3 sequences, with about 17% observed a single time. Specimen: PBMCs or a T cell subset sorted from them (not recorded which). The receptors were sampled from an adult woman who had mild COVID-19 (a few samples of this study predate the infection). Cell type and time point are not known.

V and J are TRBV6-6 and TRBJ2-7; no clear D gene. Germline values: CDR1 MNHNY, CDR2 SVGAGI (reference sequence). The CDR3 loop spans 14 amino acids. The V end lost 0 bases, the J end lost 4 bases, and 10 bases lay between the germline ends. CDR3 amino acids: CASSYSSWGYEQYF. CDR3 DNA sequence: TGTGCCAGCAGTTACTCGAGTTGGGGATACGAGCAGTACTTC.

The chain couples TRBV27 to TRBJ1-5, with a possible D match to TRBD1 (5 bases). Germline-derived CDR1 and CDR2 are MNHEY and SMNVEV (reference sequence). There are 12 residues in the CDR3. V dropped 1 base and J dropped 7 bases, with 5 bases sitting between them. CDR3 region: CASSLWGQPQHF. Written as DNA, the CDR3 is TGTGCCAGCAGTTTATGGGGGCAGCCCCAGCATTTT.

This clonotype was seen a few times. The chain links TRBV5-1 to TRBJ2-3; D gene ambiguous. Germline V lookup: CDR1 SGHRS, CDR2 YFSETQ. This CDR3 spans 16 amino acids. Between the trimmed V and J ends, which lost 1 base and 0 bases, there was a span of 12 bases. The CDR3 here is CASSLIGSSSTDTQYF. The CDR3 nucleotides read TGCGCCAGCAGCTTGATCGGCTCCTCTAGCACAGATACGCAGTATTTT.

The genes are TRBV6-2 or TRBV6-3 and TRBJ2-7; possibly TRBD1 for D (7 bases). The CDR3 is made up of 14 amino acids. In germline, CDR1 is MNHEY, CDR2 SVGEGT. Trimming removed 5 bases from V and 3 bases from J, with 14 bases in between. CDR3 amino acids: CASSPQGTVYEQYF. The DNA of the CDR3 is TGTGCCAGCAGTCCACAGGGGACTGTCTACGAGCAGTACTTC.

V usage is TRBV5-1 and J usage is TRBJ1-1, with no clear D. Per the germline V gene, CDR1 is SGHRS and CDR2 is YFSETQ. V was clipped by 3 bases and J by 5 bases, with 14 bases between them. The CDR3 has 14 residues. CDR3 DNA: TGCGCCAGCAGCTCGTATGAGGGTTCTACTGAAGCTTTCTTT. Residues: CASSSYEGSTEAFF.

The rearrangement links TRBV7-6 to TRBJ1-6; no definite D call. The CDR3 spans 19 residues. V was trimmed by 1 base and J by 0 bases, leaving 16 bases between them. Germline V lookup: CDR1 SGHVS, CDR2 FNYEAQ. The CDR3 DNA is TGTGCCAGCAGCTTAGGTCCCCCCGGACGGAGCTCCTATAATTCACCCCTCCACTTT. Translation gives CASSLGPPGRSSYNSPLHF.

This clonotype was observed at least ten times. The chain links TRBV19 to TRBJ2-3, with D uncertain. CDR1 and CDR2 from the germline V gene are LNHDA and SQIVND (reference sequence). The CDR3 sequence is 13 residues long. V was trimmed by 5 bases and J by 3 bases, leaving 9 bases between them. The CDR3 reads CASSQSLTDTQYF. Written as DNA, the CDR3 is TGTGCCAGTAGTCAGTCCCTAACAGATACGCAGTATTTT.

This clonotype was seen a handful of times. In nucleotides, the CDR3 is TGCAGTGCTAGAACCTACGGGACTAGCAATGAGCAGTTCTTC. Its protein product is CSARTYGTSNEQFF. The chain joins TRBV20-1 to TRBJ2-1; 8 bases map to TRBD2. The germline V gene has CDR1 DFQATT and CDR2 SNEGSKA (reference sequence). This CDR3 comprises 14 residues. V shed 2 bases, J shed 6 bases, and the junction held 6 bases outside the gene matches.

The chain couples TRBV9 to TRBJ2-5, with D possibly matching TRBD2 (7 bases). The V gene lost 2 bases and the J gene lost 0 bases, with 11 bases spanning the gap. Per the germline V gene, CDR1 is SGDLS and CDR2 is YYNGEE. This CDR3 region has 15 residues. The CDR3 DNA is TGTGCCAGCAGCGTGGGGGGGGCCTACCAAGAGACCCAGTACTTC. Residues: CASSVGGAYQETQYF.

The V gene is TRBV5-1, the J gene TRBJ1-5; D is unresolved. Germline CDR1 and CDR2: SGHRS and YFSETQ. The germline V and J ends were trimmed by 4 bases and 5 bases, with 13 bases remaining between them. CDR3 length: 14 amino acids. CDR3 amino acids: CASSPEGKYQPQHF. The CDR3 DNA is TGCGCCAGCAGCCCGGAAGGGAAATATCAGCCCCAGCATTTT.

V gene TRBV3-1 combines with J gene TRBJ2-5; no firm D call. The CDR3 extends over 12 amino acids. Germline CDR1 reads LGHDT; CDR2 reads YNNKEL (reference sequence). V lost 8 bases, J lost 5 bases, and 12 bases lay in between. CDR3 sequence (DNA): TGTGCCAGCGTTGGACGGCCGGAGACCCAGTACTTC. It specifies CASVGRPETQYF.

The chain joins TRBV29-1 to TRBJ2-7; D may match TRBD1 or TRBD2 (5 bases each). Trimming shortened V by 6 bases and J by 2 bases, and 20 bases separated the two germline ends. Germline-derived CDR1 and CDR2 are SQVTM and ANQGSEA. This CDR3 contains 15 residues. CDR3 nucleotide sequence: TGCAGCGTCCGTCGGGAACTGGGGGATGCCTACGAGCAGTACTTC. Translated, it gives CSVRRELGDAYEQYF.

This clonotype has at least ten counts. V and J are TRBV20-1 and TRBJ2-1, with 11 positions matching TRBD2. Trimming cost V 0 bases and J 3 bases; bases outside gene matches: 13. Germline V gives CDR1 DFQATT, CDR2 SNEGSKA (reference sequence). The length of the CDR3 is 19 residues. The CDR3 sequence: CSARDPLKLLAGVYNEQFF. Written as DNA, the CDR3 is TGCAGTGCTAGAGACCCTCTCAAACTACTAGCGGGGGTCTACAATGAGCAGTTCTTC.

This clonotype was counted between two and nine times. The V gene is TRBV7-9, the J gene TRBJ2-5; maybe TRBD1 (6 bases). Germline V lookup: CDR1 SEHNR, CDR2 FQNEAQ (reference sequence). This CDR3 spans 13 amino acids. V dropped 5 bases and J dropped 6 bases, with 13 bases sitting between them. The CDR3 here is CASSPQGTKTQYF. CDR3 nucleotide sequence: TGTGCCAGCAGCCCCCAGGGGACAAAGACCCAGTACTTC. Drawing the rest from reference TRBV7-9 and TRBJ2-5, the complete variable domain is DTGVSQNPRHKITKRGQNVTFRCDPISEHNRLYWYRQTLGQGPEFLTYFQNEAQLEKSRLLSDRFSAERPKGSFSTLEIQRTEQGDSAMYLCASSPQGTKTQYFGPGTRLLVL.

V usage is TRBV20-1 and J usage is TRBJ2-7, with 11 bases lining up with TRBD2. CDR1 DFQATT and CDR2 SNEGSKA come from the germline V gene (reference sequence). The trim removed 0 bases at V and 2 bases at J, leaving 12 bases unmatched. The CDR3 is made up of 18 amino acids. The CDR3 DNA is TGCAGTGCTAGAGATCTGGGGCTAGCGGGGGGCCCAACCTACGAGCAGTACTTC. Protein: CSARDLGLAGGPTYEQYF.

This clonotype was observed a handful of times. The chain joins TRBV4-1 to TRBJ2-5; D not resolved. The germline V and J ends were trimmed by 1 base and 5 bases, with 17 bases remaining between them. Germline V gene lookup returns CDR1 MGHRA and CDR2 YSYEKL. The CDR3 has 16 amino acids. The CDR3 is CASSQVGQAEWETQYF. Here the CDR3 DNA reads TGCGCCAGCAGCCAAGTTGGGCAGGCGGAGTGGGAGACCCAGTACTTC.

This clonotype was seen a few times. The V call is TRBV14, the J call TRBJ2-7, with 8 bases that match TRBD1. Germline V gives CDR1 SGHDN, CDR2 FVKESK. With V trimmed by 4 bases and J by 6 bases, 8 bases remained unmatched. The CDR3 consists of 14 residues. The CDR3 nucleotides read TGTGCCAGCAGCCCGCGAGGACAGGGCTTCGAGCAGTACTTC. This gives the protein CASSPRGQGFEQYF.

In this sample, this clonotype turned up many times. This chain links TRBV9 with TRBJ2-1; TRBD2 agrees at 11 bases. CDR1 and CDR2 (germline): SGDLS, YYNGEE. The CDR3 spans 15 residues. Germline trimming cut 0 bases from V and 7 bases from J; bases unmatched to any gene: 3. CDR3 sequence reads: CASSVDGTSGNEQFF. CDR3 DNA sequence: TGTGCCAGCAGCGTAGATGGGACTAGCGGTAATGAGCAGTTCTTC.